A selection of T cell receptor beta chains follows, all from one sample in a study of control samples from healthy donors and cancer patients. Here immunoSEQ multiplex PCR was the method, and the copy in TCRdb shows in-frame clones only, minus some. The sample consists of 150,000 to 200,000 clones, about 91% of them appearing once. Source material: blood. The receptors here all came from a young man in good health. CDR3s include the opening cysteine and the closing phenylalanine or tryptophan. D genes are given only for firm matches. Clone size, where shown, is once, few, many, or a class for clones that have expanded.

d_gene | abundance | j_gene | v_gene | CDR3aa | CDR3nt
. | . | TRBJ1-6 | TRBV28 | CASSFGLGISPLHF | TGTGCCAGCAGTTTCGGACTGGGGATTTCACCCCTCCACTTT
. | . | TRBJ1-4 | TRBV7-9 | CASSLWSTATNEKLFF | TGTGCCAGCAGCTTATGGTCGACAGCAACTAATGAAAAACTGTTTTTT
. | . | TRBJ2-5 | TRBV15 | CATSRGEKGYRETQYF | TGTGCCACCAGCAGAGGAGAGAAAGGGTATCGGGAGACCCAGTACTTC
. | . | TRBJ2-1 | TRBV3-1/TRBV3-2 | CASSQPGQGGMNEQFF | TGTGCCAGCAGCCAACCCGGGCAGGGTGGGATGAATGAGCAGTTCTTC
TRBD1 | . | TRBJ1-6 | TRBV27 | CASRPGQGNSPLHF | TGTGCCAGCAGACCGGGACAGGGTAATTCACCCCTCCACTTT
. | . | TRBJ2-7 | TRBV5-5 | CASSFFSGRSYEQYF | TGTGCCAGCAGCTTTTTTTCGGGACGGTCCTACGAGCAGTACTTC
. | . | TRBJ2-7 | TRBV7-2 | CASSGRALAAYEQYF | TGTGCCAGCAGCGGACGCGCACTAGCAGCCTACGAGCAGTACTTC
TRBD2 | . | TRBJ2-3 | TRBV7-2 | CASSLTSGDTQYF | TGTGCCAGCAGCCTCACTAGCGGAGATACGCAGTATTTT
. | . | TRBJ2-7 | TRBV5-4 | CASSIWTSRSYEQYF | TGTGCCAGCAGCATCTGGACATCCCGCTCCTACGAGCAGTACTTC
TRBD2 | . | TRBJ2-3 | TRBV7-7 | CASSRAASGGKADTQYF | TGTGCCAGCAGCCGGGCGGCTAGCGGGGGGAAGGCGGATACGCAGTATTTT
TRBD1 | . | TRBJ1-2 | TRBV5-5 | CASSSQGARYGYTF | TGTGCCAGCAGCTCCCAGGGGGCGCGGTATGGCTACACCTTC
. | . | TRBJ1-3 | TRBV27 | CASSLLGSGNTIYF | TGTGCCAGCAGTTTATTGGGCTCTGGAAACACCATATATTTT
. | . | TRBJ1-6 | TRBV4-3 | CASSQDSVSPLHF | TGCGCCAGCAGCCAAGATTCGGTTTCACCCCTCCACTTT
. | . | TRBJ1-1 | TRBV6-5 | CASSYLEAGTEAFF | TGTGCCAGCAGTTACCTGGAAGCGGGGACTGAAGCTTTCTTT
. | . | TRBJ2-1 | TRBV6-5 | CASAWQRYNEQFF | TGTGCCAGCGCGTGGCAGAGATACAATGAGCAGTTCTTC
. | once | TRBJ2-7 | TRBV10-3 | CAISDWGYEQYF | TGTGCCATCAGTGATTGGGGCTACGAGCAGTACTTC
TRBD2 | . | TRBJ2-7 | TRBV7-2 | CASSLGAGGKAYEQYF | TGTGCCAGCAGCTTAGGGGCGGGGGGGAAAGCCTACGAGCAGTACTTC
. | . | TRBJ2-1 | TRBV7-8 | CASITGGLGSNNEQFF | TGTGCCAGCATCACAGGCGGGCTAGGATCCAACAATGAGCAGTTCTTC
. | once | TRBJ1-3 | TRBV7-2 | CATAPGAGNTIYF | TGTGCCACAGCCCCTGGTGCTGGAAACACCATATATTTT
. | . | TRBJ2-7 | TRBV28 | CASSHPYGSYEQYF | TGTGCCAGCAGCCACCCTTATGGCTCCTACGAGCAGTACTTC
. | . | TRBJ2-3 | TRBV12-3/TRBV12-4 | CASTRTGSGQYF | TGTGCCAGCACCCGGACGGGTTCCGGGCAGTATTTT
TRBD1 | . | TRBJ1-2 | TRBV7-9 | CASSSRQGHYGYTF | TGTGCCAGCAGCTCCAGACAGGGACACTATGGCTACACCTTC
TRBD1 | . | TRBJ1-1 | TRBV5-6 | CASSLDRGYTEAFF | TGTGCCAGCAGCTTGGACAGGGGCTACACTGAAGCTTTCTTT
. | . | TRBJ1-6 | TRBV9 | CASSDGGAGRPLHF | TGTGCCAGCAGCGACGGGGGCGCCGGGAGACCCCTCCACTTT
TRBD1 | . | TRBJ1-1 | TRBV28 | CASSLKQGAEAFF | TGTGCCAGCAGTTTAAAACAGGGGGCGGAAGCTTTCTTT
TRBD1 | . | TRBJ2-5 | TRBV2 | CASSRDSQETQYF | TGTGCCAGCAGCCGGGACAGTCAAGAGACCCAGTACTTC
. | . | TRBJ2-3 | TRBV11-2 | CASSLNRASSTDTQYF | TGTGCCAGCAGCCTTAACCGGGCCTCTAGCACAGATACGCAGTATTTT
TRBD1 | . | TRBJ1-1 | TRBV2 | CASRAGQQAEAFF | TGTGCCAGCAGGGCGGGACAGCAGGCTGAAGCTTTCTTT
TRBD1 | . | TRBJ2-7 | TRBV11-1 | CASSPTMGQGSYEQYF | TGTGCCAGCAGCCCCACCATGGGACAGGGTTCCTACGAGCAGTACTTC
TRBD1 | . | TRBJ1-4 | TRBV7-6 | CASSLAGTGLEGEKLFF | TGTGCCAGCAGCTTAGCGGGGACAGGGCTTGAGGGCGAAAAACTGTTTTTT
TRBD1 | . | TRBJ2-1 | TRBV7-8 | CASSSAPGQGISSYNEQFF | TGTGCCAGCAGCTCGGCTCCGGGACAGGGGATAAGCTCCTACAATGAGCAGTTCTTC
. | . | TRBJ2-5 | TRBV5-4 | CASSFARGETQYF | TGTGCCAGCAGCTTCGCCAGGGGAGAGACCCAGTACTTC
. | . | TRBJ1-5 | TRBV28 | CASSYRVGSNQPQHF | TGTGCCAGCAGTTACAGGGTGGGGAGCAATCAGCCCCAGCATTTT
. | . | TRBJ2-7 | TRBV6-2/TRBV6-3 | CASSWAGYYEQYF | TGTGCCAGCAGTTGGGCAGGGTACTACGAGCAGTACTTC
TRBD1 | . | TRBJ2-5 | TRBV6-6 | CASSALGQGVSETQYF | TGTGCCAGCAGTGCCCTAGGACAGGGGGTTTCGGAGACCCAGTACTTC
. | once | TRBJ2-7 | TRBV4-1 | CASSQVLLGTPGEQYF | TGCGCCAGCAGCCAAGTTCTCTTGGGTACCCCAGGCGAGCAGTACTTC
TRBD1 | . | TRBJ2-5 | TRBV18 | CASSSGQGETQYF | TGTGCCAGCTCTTCAGGACAGGGGGAGACCCAGTACTTC
. | few | TRBJ2-5 | TRBV20-1 | CSAETETQYF | TGCAGTGCAGAAACAGAGACCCAGTACTTC